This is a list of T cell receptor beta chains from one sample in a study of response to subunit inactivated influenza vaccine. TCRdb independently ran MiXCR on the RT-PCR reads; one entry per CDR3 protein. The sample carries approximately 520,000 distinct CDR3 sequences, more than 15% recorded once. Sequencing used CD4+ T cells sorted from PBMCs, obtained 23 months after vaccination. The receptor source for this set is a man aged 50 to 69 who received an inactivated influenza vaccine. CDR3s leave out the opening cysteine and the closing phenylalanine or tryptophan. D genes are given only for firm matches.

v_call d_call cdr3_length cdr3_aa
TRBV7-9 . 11 ASSSRGLTEAF
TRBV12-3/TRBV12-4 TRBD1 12 ASGRTGGSGELF
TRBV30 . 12 AYTRDTSQETQY
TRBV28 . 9 ATLTGYEQY
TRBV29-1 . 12 SVVAPQNTGELF
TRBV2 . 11 ASSVDPNYGYT
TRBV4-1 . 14 ASSQIGSYSGNTIY
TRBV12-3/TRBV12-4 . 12 ASSRRADWNEQF
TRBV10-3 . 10 AISGSSGELF
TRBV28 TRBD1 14 ASSRTGQGLNTEAF
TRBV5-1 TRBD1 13 ASSGQGGAGAEAF
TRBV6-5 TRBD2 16 ASSYTAARSGRAYEQY
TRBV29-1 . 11 SVERSYQETQY
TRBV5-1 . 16 ASSLGAHGNWDDTEAF
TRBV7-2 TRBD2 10 ASSLTSGPQY
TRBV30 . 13 AWSATGGRLNEQF